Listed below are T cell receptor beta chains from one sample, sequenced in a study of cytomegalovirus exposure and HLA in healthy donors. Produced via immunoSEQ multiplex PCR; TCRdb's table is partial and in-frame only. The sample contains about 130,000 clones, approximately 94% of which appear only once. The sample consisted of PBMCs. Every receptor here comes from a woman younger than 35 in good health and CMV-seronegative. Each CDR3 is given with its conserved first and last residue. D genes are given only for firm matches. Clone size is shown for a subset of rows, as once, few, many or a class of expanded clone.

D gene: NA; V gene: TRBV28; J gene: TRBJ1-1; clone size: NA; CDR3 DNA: TGTGCCAGCAGTTGGAGGGTCGTAAATACTGAAGCTTTCTTT; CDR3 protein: CASSWRVVNTEAFF
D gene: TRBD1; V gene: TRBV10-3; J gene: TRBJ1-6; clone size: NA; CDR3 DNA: TGTGCCATCAGTGAGTCGACAGGGTTGGAATCACCCCTCCACTTT; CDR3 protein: CAISESTGLESPLHF
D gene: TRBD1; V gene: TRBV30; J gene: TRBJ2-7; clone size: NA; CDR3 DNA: TGTGCCTGGGGCGGACAGGGAGCCTACGAGCAGTACTTC; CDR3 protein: CAWGGQGAYEQYF
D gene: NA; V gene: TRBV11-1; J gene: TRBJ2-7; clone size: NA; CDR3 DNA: TGTGCCAGCAGCTCAGGACAGACTAACTCCTACGAGCAGTACTTC; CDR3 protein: CASSSGQTNSYEQYF
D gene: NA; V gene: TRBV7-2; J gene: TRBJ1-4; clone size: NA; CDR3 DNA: TGTGCCAGCAGCTTAGAGTGGCGAGGTGAAAAACTGTTTTTT; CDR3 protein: CASSLEWRGEKLFF
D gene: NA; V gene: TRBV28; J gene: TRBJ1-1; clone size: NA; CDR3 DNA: TGTGCCAGCCGTGAATCAGGAAACACTGAAGCTTTCTTT; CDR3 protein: CASRESGNTEAFF
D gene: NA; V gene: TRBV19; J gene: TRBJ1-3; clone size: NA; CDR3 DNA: TGTGCCAGTAGTATCACTCCGGGAAACACCATATATTTT; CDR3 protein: CASSITPGNTIYF
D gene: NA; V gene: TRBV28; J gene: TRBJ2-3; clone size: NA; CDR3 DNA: TGTGCCAGCAGTTTCGAACTCATAAACCCCGAACAGGAAAATACGCAGTATTTT; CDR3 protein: CASSFELINPEQENTQYF
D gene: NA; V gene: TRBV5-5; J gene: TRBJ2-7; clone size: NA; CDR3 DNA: TGTGCCAGCAGCTTACAGGTAGGCCACGAGCAGTACTTC; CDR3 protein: CASSLQVGHEQYF
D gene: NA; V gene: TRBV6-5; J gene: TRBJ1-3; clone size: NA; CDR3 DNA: TGTGCCACAGGGCGGACCTCTGGAAACACCATATATTTT; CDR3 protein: CATGRTSGNTIYF
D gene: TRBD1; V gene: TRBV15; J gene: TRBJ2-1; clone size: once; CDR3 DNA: TGTGCCACCAGCAGAGATAGGGGGCCCTACAATGAGCAGTTCTTC; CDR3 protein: CATSRDRGPYNEQFF
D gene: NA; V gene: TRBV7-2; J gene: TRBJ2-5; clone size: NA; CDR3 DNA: TGTGCCAGCAGCTTCCCGCAGGGGGGAGAGACCCAGTACTTC; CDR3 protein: CASSFPQGGETQYF
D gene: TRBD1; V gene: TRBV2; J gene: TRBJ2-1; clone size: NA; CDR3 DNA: TGTGCCAGCAGTGAAGGGCAGGGGGCTTACGGTGAGCAGTTCTTC; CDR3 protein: CASSEGQGAYGEQFF
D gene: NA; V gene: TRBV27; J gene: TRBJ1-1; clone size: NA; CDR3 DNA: TGTGCCAGCAGACCTACAGGGTGGACCACTGAAGCTTTCTTT; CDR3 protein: CASRPTGWTTEAFF
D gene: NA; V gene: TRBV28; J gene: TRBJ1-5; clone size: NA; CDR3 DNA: TGTGCCAGCAGTTTGGCAGGTGGTCAGCCCCAGCATTTT; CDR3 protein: CASSLAGGQPQHF
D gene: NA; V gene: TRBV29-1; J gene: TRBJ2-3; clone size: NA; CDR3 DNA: TGCAGCGTTGTGATCCAGGGGAAGGATACGCAGTATTTT; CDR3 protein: CSVVIQGKDTQYF
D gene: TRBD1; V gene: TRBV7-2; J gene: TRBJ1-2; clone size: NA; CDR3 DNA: TGTGCCAGCAGTCAACGCCTGACAGGGACTAACTATGGCTACACCTTC; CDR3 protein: CASSQRLTGTNYGYTF
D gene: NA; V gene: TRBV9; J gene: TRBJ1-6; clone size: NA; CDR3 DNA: TGTGCCAGCAGCGAGGGAGAACAGGGACGGGCACCCCTCCACTTT; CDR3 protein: CASSEGEQGRAPLHF
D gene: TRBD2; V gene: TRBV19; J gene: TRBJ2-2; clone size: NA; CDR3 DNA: TGTGCCAGTACCCCTGGGGGGACTAGGTTTTCGGACACCGGGGAGCTGTTTTTT; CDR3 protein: CASTPGGTRFSDTGELFF
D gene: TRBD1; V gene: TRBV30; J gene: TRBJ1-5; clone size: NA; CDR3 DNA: TGTGCCTGGGGTCCGGGACAGGGAGACGGTCAGCCCCAGCATTTT; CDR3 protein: CAWGPGQGDGQPQHF
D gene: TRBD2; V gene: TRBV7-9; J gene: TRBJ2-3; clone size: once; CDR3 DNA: TGTGCCAGCAGCTTGGCGGGAGTAGATACGCAGTATTTT; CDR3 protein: CASSLAGVDTQYF
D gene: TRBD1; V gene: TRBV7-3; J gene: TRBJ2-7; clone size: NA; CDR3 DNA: TGTGCCAGCGGGTGGGACAGAATCTACGAGCAGTACTTC; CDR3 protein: CASGWDRIYEQYF
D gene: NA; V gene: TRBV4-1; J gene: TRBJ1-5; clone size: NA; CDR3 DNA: TGCGCCAGCAGCCAAGTCGACTTTCTTGGTGGAGAGGGTTTTTTGCCCCAGCATTTT; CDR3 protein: CASSQVDFLGGEGFLPQHF
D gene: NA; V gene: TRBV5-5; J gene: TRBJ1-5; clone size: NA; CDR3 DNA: TGTGCCAGCAGCTTGGATCCGCTGGGGGCACAGCCCCAGCATTTT; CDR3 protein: CASSLDPLGAQPQHF
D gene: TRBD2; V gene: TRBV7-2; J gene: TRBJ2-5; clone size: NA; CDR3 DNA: TGTGCCAGCAGCTTTACGACTAGCGGGGGGGCAGAGACCCAGTACTTC; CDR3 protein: CASSFTTSGGAETQYF
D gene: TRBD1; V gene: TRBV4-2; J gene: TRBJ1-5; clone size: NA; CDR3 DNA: TGTGCCAGCAGCCAACCGGGACAGGGGTATCAGCCCCAGCATTTT; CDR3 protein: CASSQPGQGYQPQHF
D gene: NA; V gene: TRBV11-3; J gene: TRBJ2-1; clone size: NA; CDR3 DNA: TGTGCCAGCAGCTTGGGGAGAGATGAGCAGTTCTTC; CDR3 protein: CASSLGRDEQFF
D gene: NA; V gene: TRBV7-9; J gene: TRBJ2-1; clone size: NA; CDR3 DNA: TGTGCCAGCAGCTTAGCGCTCGGTCAACCTAGTGAGCAGTTCTTC; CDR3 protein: CASSLALGQPSEQFF
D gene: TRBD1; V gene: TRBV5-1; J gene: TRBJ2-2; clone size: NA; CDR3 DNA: TGCGCCAGCAGCGTCACCGGGACAGTCATCGCCGGGGAGCTGTTTTTT; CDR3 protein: CASSVTGTVIAGELFF